A single sample is the source of the 16 T cell receptor beta chains below, sequenced in a study of Ad26.COV2.S vaccination and SARS-CoV-2 variants. Measured with immunoSEQ multiplex PCR; TCRdb has only the in-frame clones, and not every one. The data contain approximately 350,000 clones, around 87% of them singletons. Treatment noted: roughly 20 received Ad26.COV2.S at low or high dose, single or two shots; roughly 5 received placebo; per-sample allocation not given. Collection of samples fell on day 63 after the first vaccine or placebo injection. The sample here was peripheral blood, taken in a trial of Ad26.COV2.S vaccine versus placebo. The receptors were gathered from a person between 18 and 60 years old who received the Ad26.COV2.S COVID-19 vaccine or a placebo.

The chain employs TRBV3-1 (or the pseudogene TRBV3-2) and TRBJ1-1; no definite D call. Germline loops: CDR1 LGHDT, CDR2 YNNKEL (reference sequence). This CDR3 has 13 amino acids. V was shortened by 1 base and J by 2 bases, with 5 bases between the two germline ends. The CDR3 reads CASSQVGNTEAFF. CDR3 nucleotide sequence: TGTGCCAGCAGCCAAGTAGGAAACACTGAAGCTTTCTTT.

The chain has TRBV9 and TRBJ2-2; D remains ambiguous. With 0 bases removed from V and 0 bases from J, the gap between germline ends came to 12 bases. The germline CDR1 and CDR2 sequences are SGDLS and YYNGEE. CDR3 length: 17 residues. The CDR3 nucleotides read TGTGCCAGCAGCGTAGCTGGGTACCCCTCGAACACCGGGGAGCTGTTTTTT. Translated, it gives CASSVAGYPSNTGELFF. The full variable domain, with the rest looked up from reference TRBV9 and TRBJ2-2, is DSGVTQTPKHLITATGQRVTLRCSPRSGDLSVYWYQQSLDQGLQFLIQYYNGEERAKGNILERFSAQQFPDLHSELNLSSLELGDSALYFCASSVAGYPSNTGELFFGEGSRLTVL.

This chain links TRBV7-8 with TRBJ2-3, with no clear D. Germline lookup yields CDR1 SGHVS and CDR2 FQNEAQ. The CDR3 length is 15 residues. V lost 1 base and J lost 4, with 12 bases in between. Here the CDR3 reads CASSLGAPWADTQYF. CDR3 nucleotide sequence: TGTGCCAGCAGCTTAGGGGCCCCTTGGGCAGATACGCAGTATTTT. The full variable domain, its missing parts supplied by reference TRBV7-8 and TRBJ2-3, is GAGVSQSPRYKVAKRGQDVALRCDPISGHVSLFWYQQALGQGPEFLTYFQNEAQLDKSGLPSDRFFAERPEGSVSTLKIQRTQQEDSAVYLCASSLGAPWADTQYFGPGTRLTVL.

The chain uses TRBV4-3 and TRBJ2-6; TRBD2 matches 13 bases. Looked up from germline, CDR1 is LGHNA and CDR2 is YSLEER. CDR3 length: 18 amino acids. The V segment lost 4 bases and the J segment 0 bases; nucleotides outside the gene matches: 3. The CDR3 sequence: CASSPLAGGNSGANVLTF. Written as DNA, the CDR3 is TGCGCCAGCAGCCCACTAGCGGGGGGGAACTCTGGGGCCAACGTCCTGACTTTC.

V is TRBV5-1 and J is TRBJ1-6; TRBD1 might be the D (6 bases). The germline V and J ends were trimmed by 3 bases and 7 bases, with 8 bases remaining between them. The CDR3 covers 13 residues. Germline CDR1 SGHRS, CDR2 YFSETQ. CDR3 DNA: TGCGCCAGCAGCTCGGACAGAAATTCACCCCTCCACTTT. Its protein product is CASSSDRNSPLHF.

The CDR3 DNA reads as TGTGCCAGCAGCTGGGGGACAAGTCCCTATGGCTACACCTTC. This encodes CASSWGTSPYGYTF. The rearrangement joins TRBV5-4 to TRBJ1-2, with D possibly being TRBD1 (6 bases). V lost 3 bases and J 4 bases, leaving 13 bases between the germline ends. The CDR3 is 14 amino acids. Germline V lookup: CDR1 SGHNT, CDR2 YYREEE (reference sequence).

This sequence joins TRBV7-6 and TRBJ1-2; a possible D gene is TRBD1 (6 bases). The CDR3 has 16 residues. The ends were cut back, 1 base at V and 3 bases at J, with 15 bases in the middle. CDR1 and CDR2 (germline): SGHVS, FNYEAQ. The CDR3 here is CASSLDRGAPDYGYTF. The DNA for the CDR3 is TGTGCCAGCAGCTTAGATCGGGGGGCGCCTGACTATGGCTACACCTTC.

This chain joins TRBV25-1 and TRBJ2-1; possibly TRBD1 for D (5 bases). With 4 bases removed from V and 12 bases from J, the gap between germline ends came to 10 bases. This CDR3 is built from 11 residues. CDR1 and CDR2 (germline): MGHDK, SYGVNS. The CDR3 sequence is CASSGSTGQFF. CDR3 nucleotides: TGTGCCAGCAGTGGGTCCACAGGGCAGTTCTTC.

This clone turned up a few times. Other DNA sequences in this sample translate to the same CDR3. CDR3 sequence (DNA): TGTGCCAGCAGTGTAGAACCCGGGGAGCTGTTTTTT. It encodes CASSVEPGELFF. The V call is TRBV2, the J call TRBJ2-2; D unresolved. Trimming took 4 bases from V and 6 from J, leaving 6 bases between them. Germline CDR1 is SNHLY and CDR2 is FYNNEI. The CDR3 extends over 12 amino acids.

The chain recombines TRBV2 with TRBJ2-2, with 10 bases lining up with TRBD1. Germline CDR1 reads SNHLY; CDR2 reads FYNNEI. The CDR3 sequence is 15 residues long. Germline trimming cut 7 bases from V and 7 bases from J; bases unmatched to any gene: 9. The CDR3 bases are TGTGCCAGCATAAGACAGGGGGCGACAAACGGGGAGCTGTTTTTT. Translating it yields CASIRQGATNGELFF.

V is TRBV13 and J is TRBJ2-3; TRBD2 agrees at 10 bases. CDR3 size: 15 residues. V was clipped by 5 bases and J by 1 base; unmatched bases: 3. Per the germline V gene, CDR1 is PRHDT and CDR2 is FYEKMQ (reference sequence). CDR3 loop: CASSPGLAGTDTQYF. The CDR3 region has the DNA TGTGCCAGCAGCCCTGGACTAGCGGGCACAGATACGCAGTATTTT.

In regard to this clone: Its ends do not fully match the called genes, so a read error is possible. The rearrangement uses TRBV7-9 and TRBJ1-1, with a tentative D call TRBD1 (5 bases). From germline, CDR1 is SEHNR and CDR2 FQNEAQ (reference sequence). This CDR3 is built from 16 residues. DNA for the CDR3: TGTGCCAGCAGCCTAGCCCCGATGACAGAAAACACTGAAGCTTTCTTT. Translating it yields CASSLAPMTENTEAFF.

The V and J genes are TRBV19 and TRBJ2-3; tentatively, D is TRBD1 (5 bases). Trimming pared 1 base from V and 2 bases from J, leaving 13 bases between. Germline V gene lookup returns CDR1 LNHDA and CDR2 SQIVND (reference sequence). The CDR3 has 16 residues. CDR3 coding DNA: TGTGCCAGTAGTATAGGTACAGGACCCCCCACAGATACGCAGTATTTT. It codes for CASSIGTGPPTDTQYF.

The rearrangement uses TRBV24-1 and TRBJ2-1, with D hard to call. The CDR3 spans 15 residues. CDR1 is KGHDR, CDR2 SFDVKD, per germline. V was clipped by 4 bases and J by 0 bases, with 9 bases between them. CDR3 amino acids: CATSDPKSSYNEQFF. In DNA, the CDR3 is TGTGCCACCAGTGACCCTAAAAGCTCCTACAATGAGCAGTTCTTC.

The CDR3 DNA sequence: TGTGCCAGCAACGATAACTTATCAAACTACGAGCAGTACTTC. Amino acid sequence: CASNDNLSNYEQYF. The chain recombines TRBV2 with TRBJ2-7; D uncertain. The germline V and J ends were trimmed by 7 bases and 3 bases, with 16 bases remaining between them. CDR3 length: 14 amino acids. Germline CDR1 and CDR2: SNHLY and FYNNEI.

This CDR3 is CASSEALQTFGYTF. The CDR3 DNA is TGTGCCAGCAGTGAAGCGCTCCAGACATTTGGCTACACCTTC. The rearrangement links TRBV2 to TRBJ1-2; D not resolved. V lost 0 bases, J lost 7 bases, and 12 bases lay in between. Germline-derived CDR1 and CDR2 are SNHLY and FYNNEI. The CDR3 sequence is 14 residues long.